This T cell receptor (beta chain) was recorded in a study of Graves' ophthalmopathy and Graves' hyperthyroidism. Study results and caveats: Among thyroid clonotypes expanded above 0.001 frequency, most also appeared in blood.

Beta-chain TCR CDR3 regions were amplified from RNA transcripts. The first-round RT-PCR employed HTBI primers together with the Qiagen OneStep RT-PCR kit. A multiplex PCR was then performed as the second round. One entry per CDR3 protein results from TCRdb running MiXCR on the multiplex PCR reads. Altogether over a million distinct CDR3 sequences are present, less than 45% being singletons, with the ten largest covering roughly 10%. The CDR3 spans 12 residues. Germline CDR1 and CDR2: GTSNPN and SVGIG (reference sequence). Trimming removed 2 bases from V and 8 bases from J, with 12 bases in between. Details on this clonotype: Its specificity is not known.

The clonotype originates from an adult man with Graves' hyperthyroidism. V usage is TRBV30 and J usage is TRBJ1-1; D not resolved. The sample taken for sequencing was peripheral blood or thyroid tissue (not recorded which). The CDR3 DNA sequence: TGTGCCTGGAGTCAAGCTCTAGGCGAAGCTTTCTTT. Encoded protein: CAWSQALGEAFF. The full variable domain, its missing parts supplied by reference TRBV30 and TRBJ1-1, is SQTIHQWPATLVQPVGSPLSLECTVEGTSNPNLYWYRQAAGRGLQLLFYSVGIGQISSEVPQNLSASRPQDRQFILSSKKLLLSDSGFYLCAWSQALGEAFFGQGTRLTVV.